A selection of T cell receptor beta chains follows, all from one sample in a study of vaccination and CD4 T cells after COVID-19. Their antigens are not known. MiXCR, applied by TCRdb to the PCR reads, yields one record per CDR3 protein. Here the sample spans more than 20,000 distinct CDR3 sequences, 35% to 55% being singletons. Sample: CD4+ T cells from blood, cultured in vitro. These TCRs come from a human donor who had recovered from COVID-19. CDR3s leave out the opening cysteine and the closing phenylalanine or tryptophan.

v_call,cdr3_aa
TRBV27,ASSSLGLEEQY
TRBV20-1,SARDPGQGAYEQY
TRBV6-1,ASRSKQGAKGTDTQY
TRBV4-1,ASSQRGVGSHF
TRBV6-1,ASSEFSGRRDGYT
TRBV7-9,ASSEGTSGSVGNEQF
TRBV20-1,GARDHSETQY
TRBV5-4,ASSLEGERYGYT
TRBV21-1,ASSTRQGCFHEQY
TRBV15,ATSRATGRVNSPLH
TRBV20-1,SANSGGPDTGELF
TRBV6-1,ASSEAGTGVYEQY
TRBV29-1,SVGTTSYRAEAF
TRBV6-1,ASTGREGTDTQY
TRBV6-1,ASNIQGPTFNEQF
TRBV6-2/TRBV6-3,ASSYSPTGTYYNEQF
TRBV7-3,ASSWDRGETQY
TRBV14,ASSAHLGQSLYGYT
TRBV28,ASSPGGDNEQF
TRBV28,ASSGDSTDTQY
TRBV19,ASSAQGTTGELF
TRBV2,ANQGGGANVLT
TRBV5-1,ASSLVSGVNTEAF
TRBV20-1,SARDPIGGAVADTQY
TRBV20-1,SAWQGVDGGGLAF
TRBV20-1,SASGEPQH
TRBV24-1,ATSDLTGGNQPQH
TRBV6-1,ASRRTGEAF
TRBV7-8,ASSLWEATLGPQH
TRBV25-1,ASSDNQGSGYT
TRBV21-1,ASSPNRTYEQY
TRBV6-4,ASSDSWRVTVT
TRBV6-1,ASRAGLGRTEAF
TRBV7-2,ASSWLGGSTDTQY
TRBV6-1,ASQTSGANVLT
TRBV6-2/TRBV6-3,ASTKAGAGGETQY
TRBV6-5,ASSSSNRYTSYEQY
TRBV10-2,ASKEQGISETQY
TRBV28,ASSSTGQGAPDTQY
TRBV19,ASSIDAGGSYEQY
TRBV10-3,AISDLPNYGYT
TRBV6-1,ASRIDYSNQPQH
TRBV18,ASSEDMYEQY